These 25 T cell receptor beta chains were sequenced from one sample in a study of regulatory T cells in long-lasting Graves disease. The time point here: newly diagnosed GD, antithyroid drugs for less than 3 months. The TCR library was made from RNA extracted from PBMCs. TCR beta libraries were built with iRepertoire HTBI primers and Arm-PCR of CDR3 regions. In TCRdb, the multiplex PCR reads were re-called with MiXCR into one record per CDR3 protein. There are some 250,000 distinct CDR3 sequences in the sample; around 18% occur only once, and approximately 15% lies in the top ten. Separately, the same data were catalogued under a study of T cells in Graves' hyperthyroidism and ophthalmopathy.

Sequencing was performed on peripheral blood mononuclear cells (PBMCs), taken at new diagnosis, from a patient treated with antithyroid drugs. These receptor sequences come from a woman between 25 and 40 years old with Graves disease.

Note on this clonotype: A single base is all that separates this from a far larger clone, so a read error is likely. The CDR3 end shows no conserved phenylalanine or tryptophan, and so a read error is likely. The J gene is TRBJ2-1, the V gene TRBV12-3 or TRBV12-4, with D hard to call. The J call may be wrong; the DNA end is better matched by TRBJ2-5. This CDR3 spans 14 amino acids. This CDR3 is CASSLHPGGETQYS. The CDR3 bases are TGTGCCAGCAGTTTACACCCCGGCGGAGAGACCCAGTACTCC.

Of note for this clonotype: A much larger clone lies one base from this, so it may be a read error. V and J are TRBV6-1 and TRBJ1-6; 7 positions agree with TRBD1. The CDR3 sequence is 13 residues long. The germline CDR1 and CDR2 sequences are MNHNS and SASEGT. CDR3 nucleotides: TGTGCCAGCAGGGGACAGCTTAATTCATCCCTCCACTTT. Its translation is CASRGQLNSSLHF.

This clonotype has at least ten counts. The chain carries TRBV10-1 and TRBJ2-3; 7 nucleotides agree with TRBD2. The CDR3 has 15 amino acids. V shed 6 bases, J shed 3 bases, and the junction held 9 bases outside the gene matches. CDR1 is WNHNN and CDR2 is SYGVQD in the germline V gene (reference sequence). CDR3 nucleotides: TGCGCCAGCAGCTCGCCGGGGGAGGGTACAGATACGCAGTATTTT. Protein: CASSSPGEGTDTQYF.

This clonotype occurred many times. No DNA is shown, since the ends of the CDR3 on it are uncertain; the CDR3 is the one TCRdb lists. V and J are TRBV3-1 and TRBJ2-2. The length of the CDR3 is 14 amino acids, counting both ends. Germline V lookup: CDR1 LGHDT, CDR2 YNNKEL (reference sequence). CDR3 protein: CASSQDFGAGELFF.

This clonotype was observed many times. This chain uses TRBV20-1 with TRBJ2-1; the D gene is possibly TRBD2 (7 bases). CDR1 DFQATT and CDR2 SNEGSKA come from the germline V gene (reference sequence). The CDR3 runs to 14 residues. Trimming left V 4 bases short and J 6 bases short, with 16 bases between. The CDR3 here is CSAIQGGPFNEQFF. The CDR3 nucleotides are TGCAGTGCTATACAGGGAGGGCCTTTCAATGAGCAGTTCTTC.

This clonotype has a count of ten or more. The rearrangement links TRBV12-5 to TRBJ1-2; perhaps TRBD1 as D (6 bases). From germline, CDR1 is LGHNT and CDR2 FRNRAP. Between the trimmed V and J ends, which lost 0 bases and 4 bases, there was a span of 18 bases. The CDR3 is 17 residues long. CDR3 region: CASGLVQGGLVGYGYTF. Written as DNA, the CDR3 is TGTGCTAGTGGTTTGGTACAGGGCGGTCTTGTGGGCTATGGCTACACCTTC.

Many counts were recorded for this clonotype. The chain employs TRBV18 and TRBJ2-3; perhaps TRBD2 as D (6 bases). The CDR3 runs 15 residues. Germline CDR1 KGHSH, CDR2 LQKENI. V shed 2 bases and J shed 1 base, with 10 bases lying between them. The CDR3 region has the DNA TGTGCCAGCTCACCAGGGGACTCCCGCACAGATACGCAGTATTTT. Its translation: CASSPGDSRTDTQYF. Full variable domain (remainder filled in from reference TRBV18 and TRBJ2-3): NAGVMQNPRHLVRRRGQEARLRCSPMKGHSHVYWYRQLPEEGLKFMVYLQKENIIDESGMPKERFSAEFPKEGPSILRIQQVVRGDSAAYFCASSPGDSRTDTQYFGPGTRLTVL.

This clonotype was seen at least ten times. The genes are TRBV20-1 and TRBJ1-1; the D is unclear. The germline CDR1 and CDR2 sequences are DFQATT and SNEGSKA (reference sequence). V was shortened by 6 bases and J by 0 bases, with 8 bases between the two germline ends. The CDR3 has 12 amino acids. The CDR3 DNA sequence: TGCAGTGCCGTGACAATGAACACTGAAGCTTTCTTT. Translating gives CSAVTMNTEAFF.

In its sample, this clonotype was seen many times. The CDR3 here is CASSVARRVERANTGELFF. CDR3 DNA: TGTGCCAGCAGCGTAGCCCGCCGGGTAGAGCGGGCGAACACCGGGGAGCTGTTTTTT. The V call is TRBV9, the J call TRBJ2-2, with a possible D match to TRBD2 (6 bases). V gave up 0 bases and J gave up 0 bases, with 18 bases separating them. The CDR3 loop spans 19 amino acids. The germline V gene encodes CDR1 SGDLS and CDR2 YYNGEE.

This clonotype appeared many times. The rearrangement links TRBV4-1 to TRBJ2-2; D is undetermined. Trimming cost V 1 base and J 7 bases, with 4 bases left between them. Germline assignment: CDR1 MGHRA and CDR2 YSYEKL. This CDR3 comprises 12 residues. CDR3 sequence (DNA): TGCGCCAGCAGCCAAGTGGTCGGGGAGCTGTTTTTT. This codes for CASSQVVGELFF.

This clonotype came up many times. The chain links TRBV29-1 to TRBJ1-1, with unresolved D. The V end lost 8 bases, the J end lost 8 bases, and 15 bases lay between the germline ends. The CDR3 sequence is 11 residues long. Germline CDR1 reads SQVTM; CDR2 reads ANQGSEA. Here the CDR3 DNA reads TGCAGCCCGACGCTTCAAGGAGAAGCTTTCTTT. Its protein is CSPTLQGEAFF.

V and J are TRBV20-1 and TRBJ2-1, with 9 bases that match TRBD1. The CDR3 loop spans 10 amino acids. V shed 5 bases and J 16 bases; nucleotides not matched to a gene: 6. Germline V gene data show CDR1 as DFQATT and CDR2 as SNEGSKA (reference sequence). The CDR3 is CSAGTGGGFF. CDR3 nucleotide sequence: TGCAGTGCTGGAACAGGGGGCGGATTCTTC.

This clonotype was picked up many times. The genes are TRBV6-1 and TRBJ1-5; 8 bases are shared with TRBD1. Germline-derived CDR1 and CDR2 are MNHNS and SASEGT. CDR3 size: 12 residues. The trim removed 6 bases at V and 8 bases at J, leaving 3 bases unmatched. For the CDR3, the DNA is TGTGCCAGCAGCAGGGGGCATGAGCCCCAGCATTTT. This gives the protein CASSRGHEPQHF.

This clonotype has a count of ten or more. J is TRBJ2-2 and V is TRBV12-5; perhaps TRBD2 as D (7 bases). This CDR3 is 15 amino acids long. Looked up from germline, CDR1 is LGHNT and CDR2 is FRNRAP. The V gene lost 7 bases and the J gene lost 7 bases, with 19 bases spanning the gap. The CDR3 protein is CASARLGGPIGELFF. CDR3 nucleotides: TGTGCTAGTGCCCGACTCGGGGGGCCAATCGGGGAGCTGTTTTTT.

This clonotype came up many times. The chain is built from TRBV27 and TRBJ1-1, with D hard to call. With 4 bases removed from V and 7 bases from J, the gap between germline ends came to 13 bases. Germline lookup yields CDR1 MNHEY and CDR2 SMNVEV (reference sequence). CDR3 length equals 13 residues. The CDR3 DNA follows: TGTGCCAGCAGTTCCAGACGGAGCCTTGAAGCTTTCTTT. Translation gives CASSSRRSLEAFF.

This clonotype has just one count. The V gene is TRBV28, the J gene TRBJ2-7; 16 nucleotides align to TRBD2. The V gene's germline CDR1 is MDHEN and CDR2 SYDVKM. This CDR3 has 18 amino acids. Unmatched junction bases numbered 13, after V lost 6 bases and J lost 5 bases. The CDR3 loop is CASRRPGTSGRAGHEQYF. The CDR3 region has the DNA TGTGCCAGCAGACGTCCCGGGACTAGCGGGAGGGCCGGACACGAGCAGTACTTC.

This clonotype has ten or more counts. CDR3 in amino acids: CAIGQESSYEQYF. DNA for the CDR3: TGTGCCATCGGACAGGAGAGCTCCTACGAGCAGTACTTC. V is TRBV10-3 and J is TRBJ2-7, with 7 bases that match TRBD1. This CDR3 comprises 13 residues. Germline CDR1 reads ENHRY; CDR2 reads SYGVKD. V was pared by 8 bases and J by 0 bases, with 4 bases of the junction left unmatched.

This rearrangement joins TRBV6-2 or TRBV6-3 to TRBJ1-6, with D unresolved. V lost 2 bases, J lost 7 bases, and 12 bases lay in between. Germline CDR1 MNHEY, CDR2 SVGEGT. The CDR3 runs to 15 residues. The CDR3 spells CASSYDWRGNSPLHF. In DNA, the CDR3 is TGTGCCAGCAGTTACGATTGGCGTGGGAATTCACCCCTCCACTTT.

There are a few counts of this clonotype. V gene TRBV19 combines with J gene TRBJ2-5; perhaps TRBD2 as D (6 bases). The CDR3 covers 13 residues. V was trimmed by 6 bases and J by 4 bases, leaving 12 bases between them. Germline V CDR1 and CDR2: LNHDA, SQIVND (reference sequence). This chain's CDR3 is CASRGGARETQYF. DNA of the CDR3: TGTGCCAGTAGAGGAGGGGCGCGAGAGACCCAGTACTTC.

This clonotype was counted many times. CDR3 loop: CASSASNAGVSAFF. The CDR3 nucleotides are TGTGCCAGCAGCGCCTCGAATGCGGGGGTCTCGGCTTTCTTT. V usage is TRBV7-9 and J usage is TRBJ1-1; D may be TRBD1 (5 bases). V was pared by 5 bases and J by 11 bases, with 21 bases between. Germline V CDR1 and CDR2: SEHNR, FQNEAQ (reference sequence). This CDR3 contains 14 residues.

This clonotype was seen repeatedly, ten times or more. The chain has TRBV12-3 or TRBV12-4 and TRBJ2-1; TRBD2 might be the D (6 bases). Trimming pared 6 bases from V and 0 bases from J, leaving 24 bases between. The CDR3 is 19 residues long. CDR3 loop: CASRASFWEAGISYNEQFF. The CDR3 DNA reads TGTGCCAGCAGGGCCTCATTCTGGGAAGCGGGTATCTCCTACAATGAGCAGTTCTTC.

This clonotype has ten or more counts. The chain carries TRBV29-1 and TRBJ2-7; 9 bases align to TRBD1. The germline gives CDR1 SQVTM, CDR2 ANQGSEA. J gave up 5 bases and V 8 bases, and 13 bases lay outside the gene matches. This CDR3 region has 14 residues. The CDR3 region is CSFIGTGWLHEQYF. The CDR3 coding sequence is TGCAGCTTTATTGGGACAGGGTGGCTCCACGAGCAGTACTTC.

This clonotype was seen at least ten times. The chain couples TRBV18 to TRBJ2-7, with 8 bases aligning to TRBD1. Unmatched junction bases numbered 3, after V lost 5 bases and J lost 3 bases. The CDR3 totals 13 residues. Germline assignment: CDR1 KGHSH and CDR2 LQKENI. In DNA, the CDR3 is TGTGCCAGCTCATACAGGGGGGACTACGAGCAGTACTTC. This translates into CASSYRGDYEQYF.

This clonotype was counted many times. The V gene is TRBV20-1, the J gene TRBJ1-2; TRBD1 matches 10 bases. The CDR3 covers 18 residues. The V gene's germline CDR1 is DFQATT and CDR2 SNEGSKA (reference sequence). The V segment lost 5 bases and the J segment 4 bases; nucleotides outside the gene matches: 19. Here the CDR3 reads CSALPRSLYRDRGYGYTF. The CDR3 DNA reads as TGCAGTGCTCTCCCTCGATCACTTTACCGGGACAGGGGCTATGGCTACACCTTC.

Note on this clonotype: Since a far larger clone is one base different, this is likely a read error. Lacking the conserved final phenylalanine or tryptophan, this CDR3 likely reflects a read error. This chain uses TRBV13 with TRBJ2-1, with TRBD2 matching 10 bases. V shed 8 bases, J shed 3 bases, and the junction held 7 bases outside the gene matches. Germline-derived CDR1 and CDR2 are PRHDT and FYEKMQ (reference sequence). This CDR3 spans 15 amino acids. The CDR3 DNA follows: TGTGCCAGCTCACCCGAGCGGGGGGGCTACAATGAGCAGTTCCTC. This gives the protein CASSPERGGYNEQFL.